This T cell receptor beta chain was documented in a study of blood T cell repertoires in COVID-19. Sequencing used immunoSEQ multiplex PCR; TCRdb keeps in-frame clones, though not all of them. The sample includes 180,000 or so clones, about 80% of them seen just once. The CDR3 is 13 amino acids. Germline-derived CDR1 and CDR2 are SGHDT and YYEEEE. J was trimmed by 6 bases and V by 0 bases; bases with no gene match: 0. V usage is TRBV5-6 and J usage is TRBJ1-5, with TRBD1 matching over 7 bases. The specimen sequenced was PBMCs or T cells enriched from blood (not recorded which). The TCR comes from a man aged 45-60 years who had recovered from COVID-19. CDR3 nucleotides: TGTGCCAGCAGCTTGGGACAGGGTCAGCCCCAGCATTTT. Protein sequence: CASSLGQGQPQHF.